This T cell receptor beta chain is drawn from a study of early stage breast cancer tumors. Study-wide background: ER+/PR+/HER2- status applied to about 80% of the 16 invasive breast tumors. Study findings and constraints: Blood repertoires resembled normal breast more than tumor. Most shared enriched TCRB sequences were commonly generated ones. Compared with adjacent normal breast tissue, tumors showed around 2.7-fold greater T cell density and higher clonality.

V lost 5 bases to trimming and J lost 7 bases; unmatched junction nucleotides: 14. The CDR3 is made up of 16 amino acids. Germline V gene sequence: CDR1 SGHAT, CDR2 FQNNGV. Produced via immunoSEQ multiplex PCR; TCRdb's table is partial and in-frame only. The sample consists of approximately 48,000 clones, about nine tenths of them appearing once. Regarding this clone: Its antigen remains unidentified.

The clonotype originates from a person aged 70 to 85 with breast cancer. The sample comprised blood. The V and J genes are TRBV11-2 and TRBJ2-7, with 10 bases identical to TRBD2. The DNA of the CDR3 is TGTGCCAGCAGCCGGATTAGGGTAGCGGGAGGCCCAGAGCAGTACTTC. Residues: CASSRIRVAGGPEQYF.